The rows below give T cell receptor beta chains drawn from one sample of a study of response to subunit inactivated influenza vaccine. MiXCR was run by TCRdb on the RT-PCR reads, yielding one entry per CDR3 protein. The sample shows a few hundred thousand distinct CDR3 sequences, over 9% of them seen only once. This sample was also put to use in a study of T cells expressing NK-cell markers.

The sample consisted of PBMCs from blood, taken on the day of vaccination. These receptors all stem from a man aged 50 or older who received an inactivated influenza vaccine. Each CDR3 is given with its conserved first and last residue. Fields, in order: J gene, clone size, V gene, D gene, CDR3 DNA, CDR3 protein. D genes are given only for firm matches. Clone size, where shown, is once, few, many, or a class for clones that have expanded.

j_gene: TRBJ1-1; abundance: many; v_gene: TRBV20-1; d_gene: NA; CDR3nt: TGCAGTGCTAGAGCTGACGGATACACTGAAGCTTTCTTT; CDR3aa: CSARADGYTEAFF
j_gene: TRBJ1-5; abundance: NA; v_gene: TRBV20-1; d_gene: TRBD1; CDR3nt: TGCAGTGCTAGACAATTACAGGGGTTTGCTCAGCCCCAGCATTTT; CDR3aa: CSARQLQGFAQPQHF
j_gene: TRBJ2-3; abundance: few; v_gene: TRBV5-1; d_gene: NA; CDR3nt: TGCGCCAGCAGCTTGGCGGCCAGTCCTTCAGATACGCAGTATTTT; CDR3aa: CASSLAASPSDTQYF
j_gene: TRBJ2-2; abundance: few; v_gene: TRBV27; d_gene: TRBD2; CDR3nt: TGTGCCAGCACCGAACTTACTAGCGGGAGGGCCAGGGAGCTGTTTTTT; CDR3aa: CASTELTSGRARELFF
j_gene: TRBJ2-1; abundance: NA; v_gene: TRBV9; d_gene: NA; CDR3nt: TGTGCCAGCAGCGGACGGGGTCTCTACAATGAGCAGTTCTTC; CDR3aa: CASSGRGLYNEQFF
j_gene: TRBJ2-3; abundance: few; v_gene: TRBV9; d_gene: TRBD2; CDR3nt: TGTGCCAGCACCCGGGGGGACCCCCCAGATACGCAGTATTTT; CDR3aa: CASTRGDPPDTQYF
j_gene: TRBJ2-3; abundance: NA; v_gene: TRBV11-2; d_gene: NA; CDR3nt: TGTGCCAGCAGCCGAGTAAATACGCAGTATTTT; CDR3aa: CASSRVNTQYF
j_gene: TRBJ2-2; abundance: few; v_gene: TRBV3-1; d_gene: NA; CDR3nt: TGTGCCAGCAGCCAAGTGCGGACAGTTTATTCGAACACCGGGGAGCTGTTTTTT; CDR3aa: CASSQVRTVYSNTGELFF
j_gene: TRBJ2-2; abundance: many; v_gene: TRBV5-1; d_gene: TRBD1; CDR3nt: TGCGCCAGCAGACCTGGACAGGGGAACACCGGGGAGCTGTTTTTT; CDR3aa: CASRPGQGNTGELFF
j_gene: TRBJ2-6; abundance: few; v_gene: TRBV27; d_gene: NA; CDR3nt: TGTGCCAGCAGTCGCGGGACCTCTGGGGCCAACGTCCTGACTTTC; CDR3aa: CASSRGTSGANVLTF
j_gene: TRBJ2-2; abundance: few; v_gene: TRBV20-1; d_gene: NA; CDR3nt: TGCAGTGCTAGTAGCCAGAACACCGGGGAGCTGTTTTTT; CDR3aa: CSASSQNTGELFF
j_gene: TRBJ2-3; abundance: NA; v_gene: TRBV12-3/TRBV12-4; d_gene: TRBD2; CDR3nt: TGTGCCAGCATCATCGCGGGGGCAGATACGCAGTATTTT; CDR3aa: CASIIAGADTQYF
j_gene: TRBJ1-2; abundance: few; v_gene: TRBV28; d_gene: NA; CDR3nt: TGTGCCAGCAGTTTAGGGGGCCTAAATGATGGCTACACCTTC; CDR3aa: CASSLGGLNDGYTF
j_gene: TRBJ2-1; abundance: NA; v_gene: TRBV5-1; d_gene: NA; CDR3nt: TGCGCCAGCAGCTTAAGACTAGGATCCTACAATGAGCAGTTCTTC; CDR3aa: CASSLRLGSYNEQFF
j_gene: TRBJ2-5; abundance: NA; v_gene: TRBV4-2; d_gene: NA; CDR3nt: TGTGCCAGCAGCCGGGCAGAGCAAGAGACCCAGTACTTC; CDR3aa: CASSRAEQETQYF
j_gene: TRBJ2-4; abundance: NA; v_gene: TRBV13; d_gene: NA; CDR3nt: TGTGCCAGCAGCCCAAGGACGGGGGGCCAAAACATTCAGTACTTC; CDR3aa: CASSPRTGGQNIQYF
j_gene: TRBJ1-2; abundance: few; v_gene: TRBV5-1; d_gene: NA; CDR3nt: TGCGCCACCAGCGAACATTCCAACTATGGCTACACCTTC; CDR3aa: CATSEHSNYGYTF
j_gene: TRBJ1-2; abundance: many; v_gene: TRBV7-8; d_gene: TRBD1; CDR3nt: TGTGCCAGCAGCCTCACAGGGGGCGGCTCTAACTATGGCTACACCTTC; CDR3aa: CASSLTGGGSNYGYTF
j_gene: TRBJ2-2; abundance: many; v_gene: TRBV5-6; d_gene: NA; CDR3nt: TGTGCCAGCAGCCCATTTTTAGGGGGCACCGGGGAGCTGTTTTTT; CDR3aa: CASSPFLGGTGELFF
j_gene: TRBJ2-7; abundance: NA; v_gene: TRBV28; d_gene: NA; CDR3nt: TGTGCCAGCAGTTTAGCCAGAGGGGAACAGTACTTC; CDR3aa: CASSLARGEQYF
j_gene: TRBJ2-7; abundance: few; v_gene: TRBV29-1; d_gene: TRBD2; CDR3nt: TGCAGCGTTGAGCGGGAGGGCTACGAGCAGTACTTC; CDR3aa: CSVEREGYEQYF
j_gene: TRBJ2-1; abundance: few; v_gene: TRBV7-2; d_gene: TRBD2; CDR3nt: TGTGCCAGCAGCCCGTTGCGGGGGTCGTCCTACAATGAGCAGTTCTTC; CDR3aa: CASSPLRGSSYNEQFF
j_gene: TRBJ2-5; abundance: few; v_gene: TRBV5-1; d_gene: NA; CDR3nt: TGCGCCAGCAGCTTGTCCGGCTTAGGGACCCAGTACTTC; CDR3aa: CASSLSGLGTQYF
j_gene: TRBJ2-5; abundance: NA; v_gene: TRBV20-1; d_gene: NA; CDR3nt: TGCAGTGCTCGAGAGGACGGCCGATTTAAACAAGAGACCCAGTACTTC; CDR3aa: CSAREDGRFKQETQYF
j_gene: TRBJ2-6; abundance: many; v_gene: TRBV5-1; d_gene: NA; CDR3nt: TGCGCCAGCAGCACAAACCCGACAGGCTCTGGGGCCAACGTCCTGACTTTC; CDR3aa: CASSTNPTGSGANVLTF
j_gene: TRBJ2-3; abundance: NA; v_gene: TRBV27; d_gene: TRBD2; CDR3nt: TGTGCCAGCAGTTTCTCTAGCGGGGGGATCACAGATACGCAGTATTTT; CDR3aa: CASSFSSGGITDTQYF
j_gene: TRBJ1-1; abundance: NA; v_gene: TRBV5-5; d_gene: NA; CDR3nt: TGTGCCAGCAGCCTCAGGGTCTCTGAAGCTTTCTTT; CDR3aa: CASSLRVSEAFF
j_gene: TRBJ2-5; abundance: NA; v_gene: TRBV20-1; d_gene: TRBD2; CDR3nt: TGCAGTGCTAGAAAACCTAGCGGCCAAGAGACCCAGTACTTC; CDR3aa: CSARKPSGQETQYF
j_gene: TRBJ1-1; abundance: few; v_gene: TRBV27; d_gene: TRBD1; CDR3nt: TGTGCCAGCAGTTCGGGACAGAGGAACACTGAAGCTTTCTTT; CDR3aa: CASSSGQRNTEAFF
j_gene: TRBJ2-7; abundance: NA; v_gene: TRBV4-2; d_gene: NA; CDR3nt: TGTGCCAGCAGCCAAGGACAGAAGGGGTACGAGCAGTACTTC; CDR3aa: CASSQGQKGYEQYF
j_gene: TRBJ1-2; abundance: NA; v_gene: TRBV28; d_gene: TRBD1; CDR3nt: TGTGCCAGCAGGGACCCGGGACAGGGAAGCATAACCTTC; CDR3aa: CASRDPGQGSITF
j_gene: TRBJ2-7; abundance: few; v_gene: TRBV5-1; d_gene: NA; CDR3nt: TGCGCCAGCAGCTTGGTCGGGCGCTACGAGCAGTACTTC; CDR3aa: CASSLVGRYEQYF
j_gene: TRBJ1-2; abundance: few; v_gene: TRBV12-3/TRBV12-4; d_gene: NA; CDR3nt: TGTGCCAGCATCCCGCAGTCTGTAGGGGGCTATGGCTACACCTTC; CDR3aa: CASIPQSVGGYGYTF
j_gene: TRBJ2-3; abundance: NA; v_gene: TRBV7-9; d_gene: TRBD2; CDR3nt: TGTGCCAGCAGCTCCCCGCTGCGGGGGGTCACAGATACGCAGTATTTT; CDR3aa: CASSSPLRGVTDTQYF
j_gene: TRBJ1-2; abundance: many; v_gene: TRBV3-1; d_gene: NA; CDR3nt: TGTGCCAGCAGCCAAGGAATAGGGACTTATGGCTACACCTTC; CDR3aa: CASSQGIGTYGYTF
j_gene: TRBJ2-1; abundance: few; v_gene: TRBV6-2/TRBV6-3; d_gene: NA; CDR3nt: TGTGCCAGCAGTTACAATCGCTGGGAGCAGTTCTTC; CDR3aa: CASSYNRWEQFF
j_gene: TRBJ2-7; abundance: NA; v_gene: TRBV7-9; d_gene: NA; CDR3nt: TGTGCCAGCAGCTTAGACCGTAGCCTGAGCTACGAGCAGTACTTC; CDR3aa: CASSLDRSLSYEQYF
j_gene: TRBJ2-7; abundance: NA; v_gene: TRBV5-1; d_gene: TRBD1; CDR3nt: TGCGCCAGCAGCTTGCAAACAGGGGCTGTCAACGAGCAGTACTTC; CDR3aa: CASSLQTGAVNEQYF
j_gene: TRBJ2-7; abundance: NA; v_gene: TRBV28; d_gene: TRBD2; CDR3nt: TGTGCCAGCAGTCCCTGGGGACTAGCAGATTACGAGCAGTACTTC; CDR3aa: CASSPWGLADYEQYF
j_gene: TRBJ2-4; abundance: NA; v_gene: TRBV3-1; d_gene: NA; CDR3nt: TGTGCCAGCAGCCAAGATACCCCAGGGTATGGAAACATTCAGTACTTC; CDR3aa: CASSQDTPGYGNIQYF
j_gene: TRBJ2-5; abundance: few; v_gene: TRBV6-1; d_gene: NA; CDR3nt: TGTGCCAGCAGTCCCCTGGGGGGCTCCCTCCAGACCCAGTACTTC; CDR3aa: CASSPLGGSLQTQYF
j_gene: TRBJ1-1; abundance: few; v_gene: TRBV29-1; d_gene: TRBD1; CDR3nt: TGCAGCGTTGAATTACAGGGGATGTCTGAAGCTTTCTTT; CDR3aa: CSVELQGMSEAFF